The 22 T cell receptor beta chains reported below all come from one sample, sequenced in a study of blood T cell repertoires in COVID-19. Generated by immunoSEQ multiplex PCR, the TCRdb table keeps only in-frame clones and is missing some. The top ten hold about a tenth of the sample, which has 150,000 to 200,000 clones, around 87% seen once. Sequencing was performed on peripheral blood. The receptor source for this set is a woman in her sixties or seventies with COVID-19, enrolled during active disease.

This clone was observed a few times. The gene calls are TRBV6-6 and TRBJ1-5; D unresolved. V lost 7 bases and J 0 bases, leaving 13 bases between the germline ends. Germline V gene sequence: CDR1 MNHNY, CDR2 SVGAGI (reference sequence). The CDR3 spans 15 residues. The CDR3 protein is CASKEPGYSNQPQHF. The CDR3 nucleotides read TGTGCCAGCAAAGAACCGGGTTATAGCAATCAGCCCCAGCATTTT.

Here the CDR3 DNA reads TGTGCCGCATCTAAGCCGGGGACAGGGGCGGGTGAGCAGTTCTTC. Translation gives CAASKPGTGAGEQFF. The V call is TRBV19, the J call TRBJ2-1; 10 bases map to TRBD1. Germline V gene sequence: CDR1 LNHDA, CDR2 SQIVND (reference sequence). V lost 11 bases to trimming and J lost 9 bases; unmatched junction nucleotides: 16. CDR3 length equals 15 residues.

The chain recombines TRBV5-1 with TRBJ1-2; TRBD1 aligns across 9 bases. V trimming: 0 bases; J trimming: 6 bases; junction bases outside the gene matches: 3. Looked up from germline, CDR1 is SGHRS and CDR2 is YFSETQ. The CDR3 runs to 14 residues. CDR3 sequence: CASSLDRGLNGYTF. The CDR3 DNA follows: TGCGCCAGCAGCTTGGACAGGGGGCTAAATGGCTACACCTTC.

The chain joins TRBV19 to TRBJ1-4; 8 bases line up with TRBD1. Germline-derived CDR1 and CDR2 are LNHDA and SQIVND (reference sequence). The CDR3 spans 14 residues. With 6 bases clipped from V and 7 bases from J, the junction kept 7 bases outside the gene matches. The CDR3 loop reads CASSKDRASEKLFF. CDR3 bases: TGTGCCAGTAGCAAGGACAGGGCCTCTGAAAAACTGTTTTTT.

V usage is TRBV5-1 and J usage is TRBJ2-7, with TRBD1 matching over 7 bases. CDR1 is SGHRS and CDR2 is YFSETQ in the germline V gene. This CDR3 is built from 13 residues. V gave up 0 bases and J gave up 7 bases; unmatched junction bases: 4. CDR3 residues: CASSLDSRGEQYF. The CDR3, as DNA: TGCGCCAGCAGCTTGGACAGCAGGGGGGAGCAGTACTTC.

The rearrangement links TRBV29-1 to TRBJ2-3; 8 bases line up with TRBD2. Trimming at V came to 3 bases and at J to 4 bases, leaving 3 bases not matched to a gene. CDR3 length: 13 residues. Looked up from germline, CDR1 is SQVTM and CDR2 is ANQGSEA. DNA for the CDR3: TGCAGCGTTGACGGGGGGGTCTCAGATACGCAGTATTTT. Amino acid sequence: CSVDGGVSDTQYF.

A remark on this clone: Other nucleotide sequences in the sample specify the same CDR3. The chain employs TRBV6-1 and TRBJ1-1; TRBD1 might be the D (5 bases). In germline, CDR1 is MNHNS, CDR2 SASEGT. This CDR3 region has 14 residues. V lost 1 base and J lost 0, with 6 bases in between. CDR3: CASSEDRLNTEAFF. In DNA form, the CDR3 reads TGTGCCAGCAGTGAAGACAGGTTGAACACTGAAGCTTTCTTT.

The chain uses TRBV7-9 and TRBJ1-5; D gene ambiguous. The germline V and J ends were trimmed by 0 bases and 4 bases, with 4 bases remaining between them. This CDR3 spans 13 amino acids. CDR1 SEHNR and CDR2 FQNEAQ come from the germline V gene (reference sequence). The CDR3 sequence is CASSLARNQPQHF. In DNA form, the CDR3 reads TGTGCCAGCAGCTTAGCGAGGAATCAGCCCCAGCATTTT.

The V and J genes are TRBV28 and TRBJ1-1; TRBD1 might be the D (5 bases). V was cut by 5 bases and J by 1 base, with 14 bases left in between. Germline loops: CDR1 MDHEN, CDR2 SYDVKM. The CDR3 contains 15 residues. The CDR3 region is CASSGVDRKNTEAFF. For the CDR3, the DNA is TGTGCCAGCAGTGGAGTAGACAGAAAGAACACTGAAGCTTTCTTT.

The rearrangement links TRBV11-2 to TRBJ1-5, with 8 bases lining up with TRBD1. The V segment lost 1 base and the J segment 3 bases; nucleotides outside the gene matches: 8. Germline V gives CDR1 SGHAT, CDR2 FQNNGV. The length of the CDR3 is 17 residues. The CDR3 DNA sequence: TGTGCCAGCAGCTTAGGCGGACAGGGCCAGACCAATCAGCCCCAGCATTTT. This codes for CASSLGGQGQTNQPQHF.

The V gene is TRBV2, the J gene TRBJ2-1; 8 nucleotides line up with TRBD1. After removal of 6 bases from V and 2 bases from J, the junction contained 6 bases not matched to a gene. This CDR3 is built from 15 residues. Germline V gene data show CDR1 as SNHLY and CDR2 as FYNNEI. In nucleotides, the CDR3 is TGTGCCAGCAGAAAGACAGGGGATGCCTACAATGAGCAGTTCTTC. Translation: CASRKTGDAYNEQFF.

The chain recombines TRBV19 with TRBJ1-4, with 7 bases that match TRBD1. Germline trimming cut 5 bases from V and 0 bases from J; bases unmatched to any gene: 6. This CDR3 is 16 amino acids long. Germline CDR1 reads LNHDA; CDR2 reads SQIVND (reference sequence). The CDR3 DNA reads as TGTGCCAGTAGTGCCAGGGGACAGCCAACTAATGAAAAACTGTTTTTT. It is translated as CASSARGQPTNEKLFF.

The J gene is TRBJ2-7, the V gene TRBV25-1, with a weak D call TRBD1 (5 bases). Trimming stripped 0 bases from V and 3 bases from J, with 6 bases between. Looked up from germline, CDR1 is MGHDK and CDR2 is SYGVNS. This CDR3 spans 13 amino acids. CDR3 loop: CASSEYQGYEQYF. The CDR3, as DNA: TGTGCCAGCAGTGAATATCAGGGCTACGAGCAGTACTTC.

V is TRBV7-9 and J is TRBJ1-1, with D possibly matching TRBD1 (5 bases). Germline V lookup: CDR1 SEHNR, CDR2 FQNEAQ (reference sequence). The CDR3 contains 11 residues. V lost 8 bases, J lost 2 bases, and 6 bases lay in between. CDR3 nucleotides: TGTGCCAGCCAGGGTAACACTGAAGCTTTCTTT. This sequence encodes CASQGNTEAFF.

The chain couples TRBV28 to TRBJ1-2; tentatively, D is TRBD1 (5 bases). Trimming took 6 bases from V and 2 from J, leaving 16 bases between them. CDR3 length equals 15 residues. CDR1 and CDR2 (germline): MDHEN, SYDVKM. CDR3: CASRDRGGVNYGYTF. The CDR3 bases are TGTGCCAGCAGGGACCGGGGGGGGGTCAACTATGGCTACACCTTC.

The J gene is TRBJ2-7, the V gene TRBV11-2; 11 positions agree with TRBD2. Unmatched junction bases numbered 7, after V lost 4 bases and J lost 2 bases. Looked up from germline, CDR1 is SGHAT and CDR2 is FQNNGV. The CDR3 is made up of 16 amino acids. The CDR3: CASSSISGGGTYEQYF. The CDR3 DNA sequence: TGTGCCAGCAGCTCAATTAGCGGGGGGGGAACCTACGAGCAGTACTTC.

CDR3 sequence (DNA): TGTGCCAGCAGTTACTTCTCCTACTCGGGGGGGCCGGGGGAGACCCAGTACTTC. Amino acids: CASSYFSYSGGPGETQYF. The chain links TRBV6-2 or TRBV6-3 to TRBJ2-5; TRBD2 matches at 8 bases. This CDR3 region has 18 residues. V gave up 1 base and J gave up 5 bases; unmatched junction bases: 15. CDR1 is MNHEY and CDR2 is SVGEGT in the germline V gene.

The chain joins TRBV14 to TRBJ1-2; TRBD1 agrees at 8 bases. With V trimmed by 1 base and J by 5 bases, 9 bases remained unmatched. Germline lookup yields CDR1 SGHDN and CDR2 FVKESK. The CDR3 length is 16 residues. The CDR3 region is CASSQVSGRGPYGYTF. The CDR3, as DNA: TGTGCCAGCAGCCAAGTGAGCGGCAGGGGGCCTTATGGCTACACCTTC.

This chain links TRBV2 with TRBJ2-1, with 10 nucleotides matching TRBD2. The V gene end was trimmed by 6 bases and the J gene end by 3 bases; junction bases not matched to a gene: 11. Germline assignment: CDR1 SNHLY and CDR2 FYNNEI. There are 17 residues in the CDR3. The CDR3 DNA is TGTGCCAGCAGCCGAAGCAGCGGGGGGGCTGGCTACAATGAGCAGTTCTTC. Encoded protein: CASSRSSGGAGYNEQFF.

This clone is a singleton in its sample. The chain recombines TRBV15 with TRBJ2-7, with D maybe TRBD2 (5 bases). There are 20 residues in the CDR3. V lost 5 bases and J lost 0, with 29 bases in between. Looked up from germline, CDR1 is LNHNV and CDR2 is YYDKDF (reference sequence). The CDR3 loop reads CATSAIPIPPPDGNSYEQYF. The CDR3, as DNA: TGTGCCACCAGCGCTATACCAATCCCGCCTCCGGACGGGAACTCCTACGAGCAGTACTTC.

This rearrangement joins TRBV20-1 to TRBJ1-1; unclear D gene. The germline CDR1 and CDR2 sequences are DFQATT and SNEGSKA (reference sequence). Trimming shortened V by 5 bases and J by 8 bases, and 12 bases separated the two germline ends. The CDR3 consists of 11 residues. CDR3 sequence: CSARSHREAFF. CDR3 DNA: TGCAGTGCTCGGTCCCATCGCGAAGCTTTCTTT.

The CDR3: CASSLDRGITGLFQNEQFF. CDR3 in DNA: TGTGCCAGCAGTTTAGACAGGGGGATTACGGGATTGTTCCAGAATGAGCAGTTCTTC. J is TRBJ2-1 and V is TRBV28; 9 bases map to TRBD1. This CDR3 is 19 amino acids long. The J segment lost 7 bases and the V segment lost 2 bases, leaving 18 bases of the junction unmatched. Germline CDR1 reads MDHEN; CDR2 reads SYDVKM.